These T cell receptor beta chains were read from a single sample in a study of cytomegalovirus exposure and HLA in healthy donors. Here immunoSEQ multiplex PCR was the method, and the copy in TCRdb shows in-frame clones only, minus some. Among under 150,000 clones, approximately 84% were seen once, and the ten largest hold about 2.9%. Sequences were obtained from PBMCs. These receptors came from a boy aged 2 to 9 in good health and CMV-seronegative. The CDR3 runs from the conserved cysteine through the conserved F or W. A D gene is named only where the DNA matches it firmly. For some rows the clone size is stated as once, few or many, or as a class when expanded; others skip it.

d_call	clone_size	cdr3_length	v_call	j_call	cdr3_nt	cdr3_aa
.	.	14	TRBV6-5	TRBJ1-2	TGTGCCAGCAGTTCTAGTGACAGTCTCTATGGCTACACCTTC	CASSSSDSLYGYTF
.	.	11	TRBV20-1	TRBJ1-2	TGCAGTGCTCGGCAGGTCTATGGCTACACCTTC	CSARQVYGYTF
.	.	14	TRBV4-1	TRBJ2-3	TGCGCCGGCAGCCAAGATCTATACACAGATACGCAGTATTTT	CAGSQDLYTDTQYF
TRBD1	.	15	TRBV7-3	TRBJ2-2	TGTGCCAGCAGCCCAGGGACAGAAGCAGACGGGGAGCTGTTTTTT	CASSPGTEADGELFF
.	.	13	TRBV7-9	TRBJ1-1	TGTGCCAGCAGGACAAACCGGTCCGCTGGAGCTTTCTTT	CASRTNRSAGAFF
.	.	15	TRBV19	TRBJ1-1	TGTGCCAGTAGTATAGTCGGGGGGAGAGGTAATGAAGCTTTCTTT	CASSIVGGRGNEAFF
.	few	15	TRBV15	TRBJ1-2	TGTGCCACCAGCAGAGCCTCGGGGCAGGGGAATGGCTACACCTTC	CATSRASGQGNGYTF
TRBD2	.	12	TRBV7-9	TRBJ2-1	TGTGCCAGCAGCCCGGGGGGGGGTGAGCAGTTCTTC	CASSPGGGEQFF
.	.	14	TRBV4-3	TRBJ2-5	TGCGCCAGCAGCCCATTTCTACTACAAGAGACCCAGTACTTC	CASSPFLLQETQYF
.	.	11	TRBV19	TRBJ2-7	TGTGCCAGTTTCGACGGGTACGAGCAGTACTTC	CASFDGYEQYF
.	.	14	TRBV7-3	TRBJ1-2	TGTGCCAGCAGCCAAGCCCGCAGGGGTACAAGCTACACCTTC	CASSQARRGTSYTF
TRBD1	few	16	TRBV4-2	TRBJ1-2	TGTGCCAGCAGGCCCACCGACAGGGGCACGTTCTATGGCTACACCTTC	CASRPTDRGTFYGYTF
.	.	13	TRBV9	TRBJ2-2	TGTGCCAGCAGCCGAGAGAACACCGGGGAGCTGTTTTTT	CASSRENTGELFF
TRBD1	once	14	TRBV7-9	TRBJ2-1	TGTGCCAGCAGCTCCCCCGGGACAGGTAATGAGCAGTTCTTC	CASSSPGTGNEQFF
.	.	13	TRBV6-1	TRBJ1-1	TGTGCCAGCAGTACAGAAAGGGGGACTGAAGCTTTCTTT	CASSTERGTEAFF
TRBD2	.	16	TRBV9	TRBJ2-3	TGTGCCAGCAGCGTAGAGAGCGGGAGGACCACAGATACGCAGTATTTT	CASSVESGRTTDTQYF
.	once	12	TRBV27	TRBJ2-7	TGTGCCAGCGGGACACCCGGCCACGAGCAGTACTTC	CASGTPGHEQYF
.	.	12	TRBV13	TRBJ1-2	TGTGCCAGCAGCTCTAACAGGGATGGCTACACCTTC	CASSSNRDGYTF
TRBD1	.	19	TRBV10-3	TRBJ1-4	TGTGCCATCAGTGTACGGGACAGGGGGCCGCTTGCAACTAATGAAAAACTGTTTTTT	CAISVRDRGPLATNEKLFF
.	few	14	TRBV7-9	TRBJ1-2	TGTGCCAGCAGCTATTTTACAGGGACCTATGGCTACACCTTC	CASSYFTGTYGYTF
.	.	13	TRBV4-1	TRBJ1-2	TGCGCCAGCAGCCAAGTGGCGGAATATGGCTACACCTTC	CASSQVAEYGYTF
TRBD1	.	15	TRBV18	TRBJ1-2	TGTGCCAGCTCAGGGGACAGGGGGCACGGCTATGGCTACACCTTC	CASSGDRGHGYGYTF
.	.	15	TRBV19	TRBJ2-3	TGTGCCAGTAGTATAGATATCTGGGCCACAGATACGCAGTATTTT	CASSIDIWATDTQYF